The 18 T cell receptor beta chains listed next were all sequenced from one sample in a study of blood T cells in healthy people across ages. Primers used in a second PCR of roughly 6 to 11 cycles were a sample-barcoded 5' primer and a J-beta primer mix. In TCRdb, the 5' RACE reads were re-called with MiXCR into one record per CDR3 protein. The sample yields hundreds of thousands of distinct CDR3 sequences, more than 20% seen once. A further study also used this sample, focusing on T cells of mothers and their children.

The specimen sequenced was blood. Every receptor here comes from a boy aged 5-17 years in good health.

The V and J genes are TRBV29-1 and TRBJ2-4; 7 positions match TRBD2. V lost 6 bases to trimming and J lost 8 bases; unmatched junction nucleotides: 13. Germline V gene sequence: CDR1 SQVTM, CDR2 ANQGSEA. This CDR3 comprises 14 residues. The CDR3 reads CSVDEAGAEDIQYF. The CDR3 region has the DNA TGCAGCGTGGACGAGGCGGGAGCGGAAGACATTCAGTACTTC.

V gene TRBV27 combines with J gene TRBJ2-1; 11 positions match TRBD2. The ends lost 7 bases at V and 6 bases at J; junction bases unmatched: 5. The CDR3 runs to 14 residues. Germline assignment: CDR1 MNHEY and CDR2 SMNVEV (reference sequence). CDR3 protein: CASMELAGVNEQFF. Written as DNA, the CDR3 is TGTGCCAGCATGGAACTAGCGGGAGTCAATGAGCAGTTCTTC.

This clonotype was observed a handful of times. The J gene is TRBJ2-5, the V gene TRBV12-3 or TRBV12-4, with D unclear. The CDR3 contains 12 residues. Trimming removed 5 bases from V and 5 bases from J, with 9 bases in between. The CDR3 nucleotides read TGTGCCAGCAGTCAAACCCCGGAGACCCAGTACTTC. Protein sequence: CASSQTPETQYF.

This clonotype was seen only a few times. The chain links TRBV20-1 to TRBJ2-5; D might be TRBD1 (5 bases). Matching the DNA end better, TRBJ2-1 makes the J call doubtful. CDR3 length: 14 residues. The germline V gene encodes CDR1 DFQATT and CDR2 SNEGSKA (reference sequence). DNA for the CDR3: TGCAGTGCACGCTCAGAACCCAGGGTCAATGAGCAGTTCTTC. Protein sequence: CSARSEPRVNEQFF.

At least ten counts were recorded for this clonotype. This CDR3 is CASSWNLAGPYNEQFF. Written as DNA, the CDR3 is TGCGCCAGCAGCTGGAATCTAGCGGGGCCTTACAATGAGCAGTTCTTC. The J gene is TRBJ2-1, the V gene TRBV5-1, with 9 nucleotides matching TRBD2. The CDR3 loop spans 16 amino acids. V was pared by 3 bases and J by 4 bases, with 8 bases of the junction left unmatched. Germline V CDR1 and CDR2: SGHRS, YFSETQ.

The chain employs TRBV29-1 and TRBJ1-2; no firm D call. This CDR3 is 14 amino acids long. Germline CDR1 and CDR2: SQVTM and ANQGSEA. The ends were cut back, 5 bases at V and 3 bases at J, with 16 bases in the middle. CDR3 sequence: CSVRLWQVDYGYTF. CDR3 DNA: TGCAGCGTTAGGCTTTGGCAGGTCGACTATGGCTACACCTTC.

The rearrangement joins TRBV7-3 to TRBJ2-5; D is possibly TRBD2 (6 bases). The CDR3 is made up of 15 amino acids. Between the trimmed V and J ends, which lost 5 bases and 4 bases, there was a span of 17 bases. In germline, CDR1 is SGHTA, CDR2 FQGTGA. CDR3 residues: CASSLLGTEGETQYF. The CDR3 DNA sequence: TGTGCCAGCAGCCTACTTGGGACTGAAGGAGAGACCCAGTACTTC.

The chain's CDR3 is CASSFPGQVGYTF. The CDR3 nucleotides are TGTGCCAGCAGCTTTCCGGGCCAGGTTGGCTACACCTTC. The V call is TRBV7-9, the J call TRBJ1-2; D unresolved. The V end was cut by 3 bases, the J end by 7 bases, with 12 bases between. CDR1 is SEHNR and CDR2 is FQNEAQ in the germline V gene (reference sequence). This CDR3 is built from 13 residues.

The chain combines TRBV11-2 with TRBJ2-3; D may be TRBD2 (5 bases). V lost 8 bases and J 2 bases, leaving 23 bases between the germline ends. The CDR3 extends over 17 amino acids. The germline V gene encodes CDR1 SGHAT and CDR2 FQNNGV. CDR3 protein: CASQLAEGIHLTDTQYF. The CDR3, as DNA: TGTGCCAGCCAACTTGCAGAGGGTATTCACCTCACAGATACGCAGTATTTT. Variable domain in full (rest from reference TRBV11-2 and TRBJ2-3): EAGVAQSPRYKIIEKRQSVAFWCNPISGHATLYWYQQILGQGPKLLIQFQNNGVVDDSQLPKDRFSAERLKGVDSTLKIQPAKLEDSAVYLCASQLAEGIHLTDTQYFGPGTRLTVL.

V gene TRBV7-9 combines with J gene TRBJ1-4; no clear D gene. There are 15 residues in the CDR3. Between the trimmed V and J ends, which lost 2 bases and 0 bases, there was a span of 7 bases. Germline V gives CDR1 SEHNR, CDR2 FQNEAQ (reference sequence). CDR3 loop: CASSLRIATNEKLFF. CDR3 DNA: TGTGCCAGCAGCTTAAGGATTGCAACTAATGAAAAACTGTTTTTT.

CDR3 DNA sequence: TGTGCCAGCAGCTCTACGTCAGGACTAGCCCCAGATACGCAGTATTTT. This translates into CASSSTSGLAPDTQYF. This chain uses TRBV7-2 with TRBJ2-3; 8 bases line up with TRBD2. Germline loops: CDR1 SGHTA, CDR2 FQGNSA. Germline trimming cut 4 bases from V and 4 bases from J; bases unmatched to any gene: 10. The CDR3 has 16 amino acids.

This clonotype turned up a few times. V and J are TRBV28 and TRBJ1-1; TRBD1 might be the D (6 bases). Germline V gene data show CDR1 as MDHEN and CDR2 as SYDVKM. Trimming removed 2 bases at V and 3 bases at J, with 10 bases between. The CDR3 sequence is 14 residues long. This CDR3 is CASSLPDSYTEAFF. Here the CDR3 DNA reads TGTGCCAGCAGTTTACCGGACAGTTACACTGAAGCTTTCTTT.

This clonotype occurred a few times. This sequence joins TRBV28 and TRBJ2-7, with D perhaps TRBD2 (6 bases). The germline CDR1 and CDR2 sequences are MDHEN and SYDVKM. Trimming stripped 5 bases from V and 7 bases from J, with 18 bases between. The CDR3 consists of 14 residues. In nucleotides, the CDR3 is TGTGCCAGCAGTGGGGGGAGATGGGGATTAGAGCAGTACTTC. It yields the protein CASSGGRWGLEQYF.

This chain connects TRBV18 to TRBJ2-3; D is undetermined. The CDR3 runs 14 residues. Germline-derived CDR1 and CDR2 are KGHSH and LQKENI. Trimming stripped 2 bases from V and 5 bases from J, with 11 bases between. The CDR3 DNA reads TGTGCCAGCTCACCATCCGGTTTGGGAGATACGCAGTATTTT. Translation: CASSPSGLGDTQYF.

A few counts support this clonotype. The chain has TRBV7-9 and TRBJ2-1; 8 positions agree with TRBD2. Germline V gene sequence: CDR1 SEHNR, CDR2 FQNEAQ (reference sequence). The CDR3 spans 15 residues. Losses at the gene ends were 2 bases for V and 4 bases for J; bases not matched to a gene: 4. CDR3 residues: CASSLSSGGYNEQFF. DNA for the CDR3: TGTGCCAGCAGCTTATCCAGCGGGGGATACAATGAGCAGTTCTTC.

This clonotype has a handful of counts. V and J are TRBV20-1 and TRBJ2-3, with no clear D. This CDR3 is 15 amino acids long. The germline V and J ends were trimmed by 5 bases and 3 bases, with 18 bases remaining between them. Germline V CDR1 and CDR2: DFQATT, SNEGSKA (reference sequence). CDR3 sequence: CSAVHGGVSTDTQYF. The CDR3 DNA is TGCAGTGCTGTTCATGGTGGGGTCTCGACAGATACGCAGTATTTT.

Only a few counts were recorded for this clonotype. This sequence joins TRBV20-1 and TRBJ1-2; weak D call: TRBD1 (6 bases). This CDR3 is built from 15 residues. Trimming removed 4 bases from V and 3 bases from J, with 18 bases in between. CDR1 is DFQATT, CDR2 SNEGSKA, per germline (reference sequence). CDR3 nucleotide sequence: TGCAGTGCTACCGGGAGGGGGAATGTCCACTATGGCTACACCTTC. Protein product: CSATGRGNVHYGYTF.

The chain couples TRBV7-8 to TRBJ2-7; 8 bases align to TRBD1. This CDR3 is built from 17 residues. J was trimmed by 0 bases and V by 1 base; bases with no gene match: 8. From germline, CDR1 is SGHVS and CDR2 FQNEAQ. CDR3 region: CASSLVSLDRVSYEQYF. CDR3 coding DNA: TGTGCCAGCAGCTTAGTGTCATTGGACAGGGTCTCCTACGAGCAGTACTTC.